This is a list of T cell receptor beta chains from one sample in a study of vaccination and CD4 T cells after COVID-19. The antigens these receptors bind are not known. In TCRdb, the PCR reads were re-called with MiXCR into one record per CDR3 protein. The repertoire has approximately 20,000 distinct CDR3 sequences, 38% of them found once; the top ten carry approximately 14%. Sequencing used cultured CD4+ T cells from blood. The receptor set was obtained from a human donor with COVID-19. Both conserved end residues are trimmed from each CDR3.

TRBV18	TRBJ1-1	ASSPDRTNTEAF
TRBV7-9	TRBJ1-2	ASSLGSEGYT
TRBV20-1	TRBJ1-4	SASQASIEKLF
TRBV27	TRBJ1-2	ASSIDPRSGGYT
TRBV20-1	TRBJ1-2	SARLQRTRGYT
TRBV7-9	TRBJ2-7	ASSPLAHGEQY
TRBV10-3	TRBJ2-7	AIRRADSSYEQY
TRBV6-1	TRBJ2-3	ASSEAPGGITDTQY
TRBV20-1	TRBJ2-3	SARDLAALSTDTQY
TRBV11-2	TRBJ1-5	ASSLSTVNQPQH
TRBV21-1	TRBJ2-5	ANPGEGETQY
TRBV20-1	TRBJ2-1	SARDFPSGYNEQF